These 26 T cell receptor beta chains were sequenced from one sample in a study of regulatory T cells in long-lasting Graves disease. This sample's time point: persistent/refractory GD, antithyroid drugs over 5 years with positive TRAb. PBMC-derived RNA was used for the TCR library. Arm-PCR of CDR3 regions with iRepertoire HTBI primers generated TCR beta libraries. TCRdb analysed the multiplex PCR reads with MiXCR anew, one entry per CDR3 protein. The sample contains 400,000 to 450,000 distinct CDR3 sequences, about a quarter of which appear only once. The source material was peripheral blood mononuclear cells (PBMCs), sampled when the disease was refractory, from a patient treated with antithyroid drugs. Source of these receptors: a female donor with Graves disease.

This chain links TRBV10-2 with TRBJ1-6, with D unresolved. Trimming removed 2 bases at V and 7 bases at J, with 12 bases between. This CDR3 comprises 15 residues. The germline V gene has CDR1 WSHSY and CDR2 SAAADI. Here the CDR3 reads CASSEPGSGNSPLHF. The CDR3 coding sequence is TGCGCCAGCAGTGAGCCGGGGTCGGGGAATTCACCCCTCCACTTT.

This clonotype was seen ten or more times. The chain couples TRBV16 to TRBJ1-4, with 8 bases matching TRBD1. The germline CDR1 and CDR2 sequences are KGHSY and FQNENV. V shed 2 bases, J shed 7 bases, and the junction held 6 bases outside the gene matches. CDR3 length: 15 amino acids. This CDR3 is CASSQEQGGAEKLFF. The DNA for the CDR3 is TGTGCCAGCAGCCAAGAACAGGGGGGTGCTGAAAAACTGTTTTTT.

The chain employs TRBV10-3 and TRBJ2-7; D unresolved. V lost 0 bases, J lost 6 bases, and 15 bases lay in between. The CDR3 is 15 amino acids. Germline CDR1 ENHRY, CDR2 SYGVKD. CDR3 bases: TGTGCCATCAGTGAGTCGCGGATTCGACTGCCCGAGCAGTACTTC. Encoded protein: CAISESRIRLPEQYF.

In this sample, this clonotype turned up once. CDR3: CASGGEGAGELFF. CDR3 DNA sequence: TGTGCCAGCGGAGGGGAGGGGGCCGGGGAGCTGTTTTTT. The chain is built from TRBV12-3 or TRBV12-4 and TRBJ2-2; weak D call: TRBD2 (7 bases). The CDR3 contains 13 residues. V was cut by 8 bases and J by 6 bases, with 13 bases left in between.

This clonotype has a count of ten or more. This chain links TRBV28 with TRBJ1-2; the D is unclear. The germline gives CDR1 MDHEN, CDR2 SYDVKM. V dropped 8 bases and J dropped 8 bases, with 6 bases sitting between them. The CDR3 covers 9 residues. This CDR3 reads CASGQGYTF. The CDR3 DNA sequence: TGTGCCAGCGGGCAGGGCTACACCTTC.

This chain uses TRBV28 with TRBJ2-1; tentatively, D is TRBD2 (9 bases). The CDR3 is made up of 17 amino acids. The V gene lost 4 bases and the J gene lost 9 bases, with 25 bases spanning the gap. The germline V gene encodes CDR1 MDHEN and CDR2 SYDVKM. The CDR3 sequence: CASSSGTGLARYSEQFF. CDR3 sequence (DNA): TGTGCCAGCAGTTCGGGGACAGGACTAGCGAGATACTCTGAGCAGTTCTTC.

This clonotype was observed a handful of times. V usage is TRBV7-8 and J usage is TRBJ1-2; D is perhaps TRBD1 (5 bases). V lost 6 bases and J lost 1, with 15 bases in between. From germline, CDR1 is SGHVS and CDR2 FQNEAQ. CDR3 length: 15 amino acids. CDR3 loop: CASSSMTDDNYGYTF. The DNA for the CDR3 is TGTGCCAGCAGTTCGATGACAGATGATAACTATGGCTACACCTTC.

The chain recombines TRBV19 with TRBJ1-1, with 8 positions matching TRBD1. This CDR3 region has 15 residues. Germline lookup yields CDR1 LNHDA and CDR2 SQIVND (reference sequence). The V segment lost 4 bases and the J segment 4 bases; nucleotides outside the gene matches: 8. The CDR3 loop is CASSNPAQGVTEAFF. The CDR3 DNA reads as TGTGCCAGTAGTAACCCCGCACAGGGGGTCACTGAAGCTTTCTTT. Together with reference TRBV19 and TRBJ1-1, the CDR3 gives the full variable domain: DGGITQSPKYLFRKEGQNVTLSCEQNLNHDAMYWYRQDPGQGLRLIYYSQIVNDFQKGDIAEGYSVSREKKESFPLTVTSAQKNPTAFYLCASSNPAQGVTEAFFGQGTRLTVV.

Regarding this clonotype: A much larger clone sits a single nucleotide away, making a read error possible. The chain uses TRBV2 and TRBJ1-1, with D possibly TRBD1 on 5 matching bases. The CDR3 length is 11 residues. Germline CDR1 SNHLY, CDR2 FYNNEI. Deletions cut 9 bases from V and 6 bases from J, with 11 bases between. The DNA for the CDR3 is TGTGCCAGTGGGGACGGAGCTGAAGCTTTCTTT. This translates into CASGDGAEAFF.

The V gene is TRBV20-1, the J gene TRBJ1-1, with D unclear. This CDR3 is built from 13 residues. The germline V and J ends were trimmed by 3 bases and 7 bases, with 15 bases remaining between them. The germline CDR1 and CDR2 sequences are DFQATT and SNEGSKA (reference sequence). The CDR3 here is CSASWKVHGEAFF. In DNA form, the CDR3 reads TGCAGTGCTAGTTGGAAGGTTCATGGTGAAGCTTTCTTT.

The chain carries TRBV20-1 and TRBJ1-2; D is undetermined. The V end lost 4 bases, the J end lost 8 bases, and 23 bases lay between the germline ends. The CDR3 extends over 15 amino acids. Germline CDR1 is DFQATT and CDR2 is SNEGSKA (reference sequence). CDR3 sequence: CSAIYLTGSMGGYTF. The CDR3 region has the DNA TGCAGTGCTATCTACCTTACCGGTTCGATGGGGGGCTACACCTTC.

Points on this clonotype: This may stem from a read error, because a much larger clone lies one nucleotide away. The rearrangement joins TRBV5-6 to TRBJ1-1; 7 bases map to TRBD1. CDR1 is SGHDT, CDR2 YYEEEE, per germline. The CDR3 sequence is 18 residues long. J was trimmed by 4 bases and V by 7 bases; bases with no gene match: 22. The CDR3: CASGPPRQGSGWSTEAFF. DNA of the CDR3: TGTGCCAGCGGCCCTCCCCGACAGGGTAGTGGTTGGAGCACTGAAGCTTTCTTT.

The chain links TRBV13 to TRBJ2-7; D uncertain. Trimming pared 5 bases from V and 1 base from J, leaving 15 bases between. Germline V lookup: CDR1 PRHDT, CDR2 FYEKMQ (reference sequence). This CDR3 is built from 15 residues. CDR3 DNA sequence: TGTGCCAGCAGCAAACCAGGTACCCTTTCCTACGAGCAGTACTTC. Amino acid sequence: CASSKPGTLSYEQYF. Drawing the rest from reference TRBV13 and TRBJ2-7, the complete variable domain is AAGVIQSPRHLIKEKRETATLKCYPIPRHDTVYWYQQGPGQDPQFLISFYEKMQSDKGSIPDRFSAQQFSDYHSELNMSSLELGDSALYFCASSKPGTLSYEQYFGPGTRLTVT.

The chain links TRBV27 to TRBJ2-1; D remains ambiguous. This CDR3 contains 13 residues. V shed 1 base and J shed 6 bases, with 7 bases lying between them. CDR1 and CDR2 (germline): MNHEY, SMNVEV (reference sequence). DNA of the CDR3: TGTGCCAGCAGTTTATTTGGAAGCAATGAGCAGTTCTTC. Amino acids: CASSLFGSNEQFF.

This clonotype was recorded at least ten times. This chain connects TRBV12-3 or TRBV12-4 to TRBJ1-6, with 9 bases that match TRBD1. The junction had 2 bases not matched to a gene; V was cut back by 6 bases and J by 8 bases. The CDR3 spans 13 residues. CDR3 DNA: TGTGCCAGCAGCACAGGGGGCTATTCACCCCTCCACTTT. This sequence encodes CASSTGGYSPLHF.

There are many counts of this clonotype. The chain uses TRBV7-9 and TRBJ2-7, with 14 bases lining up with TRBD2. The junction had 5 bases not matched to a gene; V was cut back by 5 bases and J by 2 bases. The CDR3 sequence is 16 residues long. Looked up from germline, CDR1 is SEHNR and CDR2 is FQNEAQ (reference sequence). Here the CDR3 DNA reads TGTGCCAGCAGCCGGACTAGCGGGAGGTCTCCCTACGAGCAGTACTTC. Protein sequence: CASSRTSGRSPYEQYF.

This sequence joins TRBV30 and TRBJ1-2; no definite D call. Germline V gene lookup returns CDR1 GTSNPN and CDR2 SVGIG (reference sequence). The ends were cut back, 2 bases at V and 11 bases at J, with 18 bases in the middle. The CDR3 contains 13 residues. CDR3 residues: CAWSNFQFKGYTF. DNA of the CDR3: TGTGCCTGGAGTAACTTCCAGTTTAAAGGGTACACCTTC.

This clonotype was seen many times. The chain is built from TRBV20-1 and TRBJ1-6; tentatively, D is TRBD1 (6 bases). The CDR3 is 13 amino acids. The germline gives CDR1 DFQATT, CDR2 SNEGSKA (reference sequence). Between the trimmed V and J ends, which lost 4 bases and 9 bases, there was a span of 13 bases. DNA of the CDR3: TGCAGTGCTACGAGGGGGAGAGGTTCACCCCTCCACTTT. As protein: CSATRGRGSPLHF.

This clonotype was observed a handful of times. V is TRBV6-1 and J is TRBJ2-5; D remains unclear. V dropped 7 bases and J dropped 2 bases, with 8 bases sitting between them. The CDR3 loop spans 12 amino acids. Germline-derived CDR1 and CDR2 are MNHNS and SASEGT. CDR3 sequence: CASKKRQETQYF. The CDR3 nucleotides read TGTGCCAGCAAAAAGCGACAAGAGACCCAGTACTTC.

This clonotype was picked up many times. The chain combines TRBV28 with TRBJ1-2; D not certain. Germline-derived CDR1 and CDR2 are MDHEN and SYDVKM. The CDR3 has 14 residues. The V and J ends lost 10 bases and 5 bases respectively, with 20 bases between them. The CDR3 sequence: CATKPSDGAYGYTF. CDR3 coding DNA: TGTGCCACCAAACCCTCGGACGGAGCTTATGGCTACACCTTC.

This clonotype appeared a few times. The chain combines TRBV6-1 with TRBJ1-5; TRBD1 agrees at 7 bases. Germline V gene lookup returns CDR1 MNHNS and CDR2 SASEGT. CDR3 length: 13 residues. Trimming cost V 10 bases and J 3 bases; bases outside gene matches: 6. CDR3 amino acids: CATGTEVNQPQHF. CDR3 DNA sequence: TGTGCCACGGGGACAGAAGTCAATCAGCCCCAGCATTTT.

This clonotype was found once. The chain employs TRBV4-3 and TRBJ2-2, with a tentative D call TRBD2 (6 bases). CDR3 length: 15 residues. V was clipped by 3 bases and J by 6 bases, with 14 bases between them. CDR1 is LGHNA and CDR2 is YSLEER in the germline V gene. Here the CDR3 reads CASSHRTGLSGELFF. The DNA for the CDR3 is TGCGCCAGCAGCCACCGGACTGGACTATCCGGGGAGCTGTTTTTT.

This clonotype showed up just a few times. This rearrangement joins TRBV20-1 to TRBJ2-4; the match to TRBD2 covers 8 bases. The CDR3 has 17 residues. Looked up from germline, CDR1 is DFQATT and CDR2 is SNEGSKA (reference sequence). Trimming cost V 3 bases and J 2 bases; bases outside gene matches: 12. CDR3 sequence (DNA): TGCAGTGCTAGTGGGATCTGGCGGGAGGTTACCAAAAACATTCAGTACTTC. Translating it yields CSASGIWREVTKNIQYF.

This clonotype was detected a few times. This chain's CDR3 is CASSDLFPTGASHEQYF. CDR3 coding DNA: TGTGCCAGCAGTGACCTTTTCCCGACGGGAGCATCCCACGAGCAGTACTTC. This sequence joins TRBV6-4 and TRBJ2-7; D is possibly TRBD2 (6 bases). V gave up 2 bases and J gave up 5 bases, with 22 bases separating them. The CDR3 length is 17 residues. The germline gives CDR1 MRHNA, CDR2 SNTAGT.

This clonotype was seen many times. V and J are TRBV6-2 or TRBV6-3 and TRBJ1-1, with 8 nucleotides matching TRBD1. The V gene's germline CDR1 is MNHEY and CDR2 SVGEGT. After removal of 4 bases from V and 1 base from J, the junction contained 11 bases not matched to a gene. The CDR3 totals 17 residues. The CDR3 protein is CASSFGQGGIGNTEAFF. Written as DNA, the CDR3 is TGTGCCAGCAGTTTCGGACAGGGCGGTATTGGGAACACTGAAGCTTTCTTT.

Comment on this clonotype: This may be a read error: a much more frequent sequence differs by one nucleotide. V usage is TRBV7-9 and J usage is TRBJ2-4; D is ambiguous. Germline CDR1 and CDR2: SEHNR and FQNEAQ (reference sequence). V lost 5 bases, J lost 8 bases, and 16 bases lay in between. CDR3 length equals 14 residues. Here the CDR3 reads CASSISAHGDIQYF. CDR3 nucleotides: TGTGCCAGCAGCATCTCCGCGCATGGAGACATTCAGTACTTC.